Listed below are T cell receptor beta chains from one sample, sequenced in a study of cytomegalovirus exposure and HLA in healthy donors. The data were produced by immunoSEQ multiplex PCR, yet TCRdb's version contains in-frame clones alone and is incomplete. The sample has about 160,000 clones, approximately 76% seen once; the top ten hold 1.2% to 1.5%. Sample: PBMCs. Receptor source: a man aged 55 to 69 in good health and CMV-seronegative. CDR3s include the opening cysteine and the closing phenylalanine or tryptophan. A D gene is named only where the DNA matches it firmly. Only part of the rows carry a size: once, few, many, or a class if the clone is expanded.

D gene	J gene	V gene	clone size	CDR3 protein	CDR3 DNA
TRBD1	TRBJ1-4	TRBV9	NA	CASTERGRTGRNEKLFF	TGTGCCAGCACCGAACGGGGGCGGACAGGTAGAAATGAAAAACTGTTTTTT
TRBD1	TRBJ1-5	TRBV6-6	NA	CASSFRDRGNQPQHF	TGTGCCAGCAGTTTCCGGGACAGGGGTAATCAGCCCCAGCATTTT
NA	TRBJ2-7	TRBV19	NA	CASSGDGAYEQYF	TGTGCCAGTAGCGGAGATGGTGCGTACGAGCAGTACTTC
NA	TRBJ2-7	TRBV25-1	few	CASSDSKPPGSYEQYF	TGTGCCAGCAGTGACTCCAAACCACCGGGGAGCTACGAGCAGTACTTC
NA	TRBJ1-1	TRBV30	NA	CAWSVSDRRGTEAFF	TGTGCCTGGAGTGTATCTGACCGGCGGGGGACTGAAGCTTTCTTT
TRBD1	TRBJ2-7	TRBV5-1	NA	CASSKGQGDHEQYF	TGCGCCAGCAGCAAGGGACAGGGCGACCACGAGCAGTACTTC
TRBD2	TRBJ2-7	TRBV10-3	NA	CAISKGEGPYEQYF	TGTGCCATCAGCAAAGGGGAGGGCCCCTACGAGCAGTACTTC
NA	TRBJ1-1	TRBV5-1	NA	CASSRWGDANTEAFF	TGCGCCAGCAGTCGGTGGGGGGACGCGAACACTGAAGCTTTCTTT
NA	TRBJ2-3	TRBV18	NA	CASSQVGESTDTQYF	TGTGCCAGCTCACAGGTGGGAGAAAGCACAGATACACAGTATTTT
TRBD2	TRBJ2-3	TRBV10-1	NA	CATRAGGTGDTQYF	TGCGCCACCCGGGCGGGGGGCACCGGTGATACGCAGTATTTT
NA	TRBJ2-5	TRBV2	NA	CASAKLASLETQYF	TGTGCCAGCGCGAAGCTAGCGAGTCTTGAGACCCAGTACTTC
TRBD2	TRBJ2-5	TRBV27	few	CASRIAGGGQETQYF	TGTGCCAGCAGGATAGCAGGCGGGGGCCAAGAGACCCAGTACTTC
NA	TRBJ2-5	TRBV27	few	CASSFDWGLGPQYF	TGTGCCAGCAGTTTTGACTGGGGGCTCGGCCCCCAGTACTTC
TRBD1	TRBJ2-1	TRBV10-3	NA	CAIRLGQNPTEQFF	TGTGCCATCAGGCTGGGACAGAACCCCACTGAGCAGTTCTTC
NA	TRBJ2-7	TRBV11-2	once	CASSLDNFSYEQYF	TGTGCCAGCAGCTTAGACAACTTCTCCTACGAGCAGTACTTC
NA	TRBJ1-2	TRBV28	NA	CASSRATYGYTF	TGTGCCAGCAGTAGAGCAACCTATGGCTACACCTTC
TRBD1	TRBJ2-5	TRBV2	few	CASSVDRGQETQYF	TGTGCCAGCAGTGTAGACAGGGGCCAAGAGACCCAGTACTTC
NA	TRBJ2-3	TRBV9	few	CASSVGGLPTDTQYF	TGTGCCAGCAGCGTAGGAGGACTACCCACAGATACGCAGTATTTT
NA	TRBJ1-2	TRBV4-2	NA	CASSQDNGDYGYTF	TGTGCCAGCAGCCAAGATAACGGGGACTATGGCTACACCTTC
TRBD1	TRBJ1-5	TRBV28	NA	CASNIDRAGQPQHF	TGTGCCAGCAATATTGACAGGGCCGGTCAGCCCCAGCATTTT
NA	TRBJ1-2	TRBV28	few	CASSLSQEGVGGYTF	TGTGCCAGCAGTTTAAGTCAGGAGGGAGTTGGCGGCTACACCTTC
TRBD1	TRBJ1-5	TRBV5-5	NA	CASSLTWTGYSNQPQHF	TGTGCCAGCAGCCTGACCTGGACAGGGTATAGCAATCAGCCCCAGCATTTT
TRBD1	TRBJ2-7	TRBV27	NA	CASSLWGTGLYEQYF	TGTGCCAGCAGTTTATGGGGGACAGGCCTCTACGAGCAGTACTTC
TRBD2	TRBJ2-7	TRBV15	NA	CATSRELAGAGGYEQYF	TGTGCCACCAGCAGAGAACTAGCGGGGGCCGGGGGGTACGAGCAGTACTTC
TRBD1	TRBJ1-2	TRBV28	NA	CATQGTGYGYTF	TGTGCCACCCAGGGGACAGGCTATGGCTACACCTTC
NA	TRBJ1-1	TRBV6-4	NA	CASSDSPESPTEAFF	TGTGCCAGCAGTGACTCCCCCGAGAGTCCCACTGAAGCTTTCTTT
TRBD2	TRBJ2-3	TRBV4-1	NA	CASSQESASGGTSTDTQYF	TGCGCCAGCAGCCAAGAGTCGGCTAGCGGGGGGACTAGCACAGATACGCAGTATTTT
NA	TRBJ1-2	TRBV12-2	NA	CASRFRPQGSYGYTF	TGTGCAAGTCGCTTCCGTCCACAGGGAAGCTATGGCTACACCTTC
TRBD1	TRBJ1-5	TRBV28	once	CASSPTGGSGQPQHF	TGTGCCAGCAGTCCGACAGGGGGCTCTGGACAGCCCCAGCATTTT
TRBD1	TRBJ2-1	TRBV7-8	NA	CASSSRDRAYNEQFF	TGTGCCAGCAGCTCCCGGGACAGGGCCTACAATGAGCAGTTCTTC
TRBD1	TRBJ1-6	TRBV7-8	few	CASSLAGQGISPLHF	TGTGCCAGCAGCTTAGCGGGACAGGGAATTTCACCCCTCCACTTT
NA	TRBJ2-5	TRBV5-5	NA	CASSLQGQETQYF	TGTGCCAGCAGCTTACAGGGCCAAGAGACCCAGTACTTC
NA	TRBJ2-3	TRBV4-3	NA	CASSQERRDTQYF	TGCGCCAGCAGCCAAGAACGGCGGGATACGCAGTATTTT
TRBD1	TRBJ1-1	TRBV30	once	CAWSGDSTNTEAFF	TGTGCCTGGAGCGGGGACAGCACGAACACTGAAGCTTTCTTT
TRBD1	TRBJ1-4	TRBV7-2	once	CASSVQGALGKLFF	TGTGCCAGCAGCGTACAGGGGGCGTTAGGAAAACTGTTTTTT
NA	TRBJ2-2	TRBV28	NA	CASSLAGAYPTGELFF	TGTGCCAGCAGTTTAGCAGGGGCCTATCCCACCGGGGAGCTGTTTTTT
TRBD1	TRBJ2-5	TRBV29-1	NA	CSVGQGARETQYF	TGCAGCGTGGGACAGGGGGCGCGAGAGACCCAGTACTTC
TRBD2	TRBJ2-5	TRBV2	NA	CASSPGTSGGETQYF	TGTGCCAGCAGTCCCGGGACTAGCGGGGGAGAGACCCAGTACTTC
NA	TRBJ1-1	TRBV5-1	NA	CASKQGALNTEAFF	TGCGCCAGCAAACAAGGGGCTCTGAACACTGAAGCTTTCTTT
NA	TRBJ2-7	TRBV6-1	few	CASSDPYEQYF	TGTGCCAGCAGTGACCCTTACGAGCAGTACTTC
TRBD2	TRBJ2-2	TRBV5-4	NA	CASSFSGGAVGELFF	TGTGCCAGCAGCTTCAGCGGGGGGGCCGTGGGGGAGCTGTTTTTT
TRBD1	TRBJ2-7	TRBV2	NA	CASTLRTGSYEQYF	TGTGCCAGCACCCTTAGGACAGGGTCCTACGAGCAGTACTTC
TRBD1	TRBJ2-5	TRBV7-2	few	CASSLVVGQGEETQYF	TGTGCCAGCAGCTTAGTGGTTGGACAGGGTGAAGAGACCCAGTACTTC
TRBD2	TRBJ2-5	TRBV5-1	few	CASSLGGLAGSETQYF	TGCGCCAGCAGCTTGGGGGGGCTAGCGGGGTCAGAGACCCAGTACTTC